Listed below are T cell receptor beta chains from one sample, sequenced in a study of PD-1 blockade in mismatch repair-deficient tumors. TCRdb's table, derived via immunoSEQ multiplex PCR, lists solely in-frame clones and lacks some. This table holds 75,000 to 80,000 clones, approximately 80% found once. The sample here was peripheral blood, taken 44 weeks after starting pembrolizumab. Receptors were obtained from an adult with mismatch repair-deficient cancer. The CDR3 runs from the conserved cysteine through the conserved F or W. Each record gives: CDR3 protein, CDR3 DNA, clone size, J gene, CDR3 length, V gene, D gene. The D gene is left open where the match is weak. Not every row has a clone size; where given, it reads once, few, many or a size class.

CDR3: CASAVRMNTEAFF
DNA: TGTGCCAGTGCTGTCAGAATGAACACTGAAGCTTTCTTT
size: NA
J: TRBJ1-1
length: 13
V: TRBV19
D: NA

CDR3: CASSLASFGTGGSQPQHF
DNA: TGTGCCAGCAGCTTAGCTAGTTTTGGGACAGGGGGTTCTCAGCCCCAGCATTTT
size: NA
J: TRBJ1-5
length: 18
V: TRBV7-2
D: TRBD1

CDR3: CASSEDSGYTGELFF
DNA: TGTGCCAGCAGCGAGGACTCAGGGTATACCGGGGAGCTGTTTTTT
size: NA
J: TRBJ2-2
length: 15
V: TRBV6-5
D: NA

CDR3: CASSPGRLTEAFF
DNA: TGTGCCAGCAGCCCAGGACGGCTCACTGAAGCTTTCTTT
size: NA
J: TRBJ1-1
length: 13
V: TRBV5-4
D: NA

CDR3: CASSQGPLSSYEQYF
DNA: TGTGCCAGCAGCCAAGGACCGCTCAGCTCCTACGAGCAGTACTTC
size: NA
J: TRBJ2-7
length: 15
V: TRBV14
D: NA

CDR3: CASATSGNTIYF
DNA: TGTGCCAGCGCTACCTCAGGAAACACCATATATTTT
size: NA
J: TRBJ1-3
length: 12
V: TRBV6-5
D: NA

CDR3: CASSVGADNEQFF
DNA: TGTGCCAGCAGCGTTGGAGCAGACAATGAGCAGTTCTTC
size: NA
J: TRBJ2-1
length: 13
V: TRBV9
D: NA

CDR3: CAWSAGFGNTIYF
DNA: TGTGCCTGGAGTGCCGGGTTTGGAAACACCATATATTTT
size: NA
J: TRBJ1-3
length: 13
V: TRBV30
D: NA

CDR3: CSASRDIEAFF
DNA: TGCAGTGCTAGTCGGGACATCGAAGCTTTCTTT
size: NA
J: TRBJ1-1
length: 11
V: TRBV20-1
D: NA

CDR3: CASKPGNTEAFF
DNA: TGTGCCAGCAAGCCGGGGAACACTGAAGCTTTCTTT
size: NA
J: TRBJ1-1
length: 12
V: TRBV2
D: NA

CDR3: CASNREGGGSNSYEQYF
DNA: TGTGCCAGCAATCGAGAGGGGGGCGGGAGTAACTCCTACGAGCAGTACTTC
size: NA
J: TRBJ2-7
length: 17
V: TRBV9
D: NA

CDR3: CAVRDYGYTF
DNA: TGTGCCGTCCGGGACTATGGCTACACCTTC
size: many
J: TRBJ1-2
length: 10
V: TRBV19
D: NA

CDR3: CASSSTSGGTNEQFF
DNA: TGTGCTAGCAGCTCGACTAGCGGGGGTACGAATGAGCAGTTCTTC
size: NA
J: TRBJ2-1
length: 15
V: TRBV7-7
D: TRBD2

CDR3: CASSLGGRGYEQYF
DNA: TGTGCCAGCAGCCTAGGCGGGAGAGGATACGAGCAGTACTTC
size: NA
J: TRBJ2-7
length: 14
V: TRBV11-2
D: TRBD2

CDR3: CAISERTVGNTIYF
DNA: TGTGCCATCAGTGAAAGGACAGTTGGAAACACCATATATTTT
size: NA
J: TRBJ1-3
length: 14
V: TRBV10-3
D: NA

CDR3: CASSDSQRGGTDTQYF
DNA: TGTGCCAGCAGTGACTCCCAGCGCGGGGGGACAGATACGCAGTATTTT
size: NA
J: TRBJ2-3
length: 16
V: TRBV6-4
D: TRBD2

CDR3: CASSQTENIQYF
DNA: TGCGCCAGCAGCCAGACTGAAAACATTCAGTACTTC
size: NA
J: TRBJ2-4
length: 12
V: TRBV4-1
D: NA

CDR3: CASSPTGVGVQYF
DNA: TGCGCCAGCAGCCCCACGGGGGTTGGGGTCCAGTACTTC
size: NA
J: TRBJ2-7
length: 13
V: TRBV4-1
D: NA

CDR3: CASSLLTEEYQETQYF
DNA: TGTGCCAGCAGCTTACTGACAGAAGAGTACCAAGAGACCCAGTACTTC
size: NA
J: TRBJ2-5
length: 16
V: TRBV7-9
D: NA

CDR3: CASSSQGPGTGELFF
DNA: TGTGCCAGCAGTTCACAGGGGCCGGGCACCGGGGAGCTGTTTTTT
size: NA
J: TRBJ2-2
length: 15
V: TRBV4-2
D: TRBD1

CDR3: CSVAPENRPNTEAFF
DNA: TGCAGCGTTGCTCCGGAGAATCGCCCGAACACTGAAGCTTTCTTT
size: NA
J: TRBJ1-1
length: 15
V: TRBV29-1
D: NA

CDR3: CASSSGTGVNEQFF
DNA: TGTGCCAGCAGTTCGGGGACGGGGGTCAATGAGCAGTTCTTC
size: NA
J: TRBJ2-1
length: 14
V: TRBV6-5
D: NA

CDR3: CASSPLAGGYEQYF
DNA: TGTGCCAGCAGCCCCCTAGCGGGAGGGTACGAGCAGTACTTC
size: NA
J: TRBJ2-7
length: 14
V: TRBV7-9
D: TRBD2

CDR3: CSVFPGWEGGDEQYF
DNA: TGCAGCGTTTTCCCGGGCTGGGAAGGAGGTGACGAGCAGTACTTC
size: once
J: TRBJ2-7
length: 15
V: TRBV29-1
D: NA

CDR3: CASSLTGSNTGELFF
DNA: TGCGCCAGCAGCTTGACGGGTAGTAACACCGGGGAGCTGTTTTTT
size: NA
J: TRBJ2-2
length: 15
V: TRBV5-1
D: NA

CDR3: CASSHTGPTDTQYF
DNA: TGTGCCAGCAGTCATACGGGGCCCACAGATACGCAGTATTTT
size: NA
J: TRBJ2-3
length: 14
V: TRBV6-6
D: NA

CDR3: CASSTEAFF
DNA: TGTGCCAGTAGTACTGAAGCTTTCTTT
size: NA
J: TRBJ1-1
length: 9
V: TRBV19
D: NA

CDR3: CASRLSEIFDEQYF
DNA: TGCGCCAGCAGATTATCGGAGATTTTCGACGAGCAGTACTTC
size: NA
J: TRBJ2-7
length: 14
V: TRBV5-1
D: NA

CDR3: CASSLGTSGRALETQYF
DNA: TGTGCCAGCAGCTTAGGGACTAGCGGGAGGGCTTTAGAGACCCAGTACTTC
size: once
J: TRBJ2-5
length: 17
V: TRBV13
D: TRBD2

CDR3: CASSVDFMNTEAFF
DNA: TGTGCCAGCAGCGTAGACTTCATGAACACTGAAGCTTTCTTT
size: NA
J: TRBJ1-1
length: 14
V: TRBV9
D: NA

CDR3: CASSDQETQYF
DNA: TGTGCCAGCAGTGATCAAGAGACCCAGTACTTC
size: NA
J: TRBJ2-5
length: 11
V: TRBV6-1
D: NA

CDR3: CASRPAGTATNEKLFF
DNA: TGTGCCAGCAGGCCCGCCGGGACAGCCACTAATGAAAAACTGTTTTTT
size: NA
J: TRBJ1-4
length: 16
V: TRBV28
D: TRBD1

CDR3: CASLMDYSYEQYF
DNA: TGTGCCAGCCTCATGGACTACTCCTACGAGCAGTACTTC
size: NA
J: TRBJ2-7
length: 13
V: TRBV6-1
D: NA

CDR3: CASSFPRDTQYF
DNA: TGTGCCAGCAGCTTCCCTAGGGATACGCAGTATTTT
size: NA
J: TRBJ2-3
length: 12
V: TRBV7-2
D: NA

CDR3: CSVAWGSANEQFF
DNA: TGCAGCGTTGCCTGGGGATCCGCCAATGAGCAGTTCTTC
size: NA
J: TRBJ2-1
length: 13
V: TRBV29-1
D: NA

CDR3: CSVEGSGREQYF
DNA: TGCAGCGTTGAAGGGTCAGGGCGCGAGCAGTACTTC
size: NA
J: TRBJ2-7
length: 12
V: TRBV29-1
D: NA

CDR3: CASSPGRDVWSSGNTIYF
DNA: TGCGCCAGCAGCCCGGGCCGGGACGTATGGTCCTCTGGAAACACCATATATTTT
size: NA
J: TRBJ1-3
length: 18
V: TRBV5-1
D: NA

CDR3: CASSLNGETQYF
DNA: TGTGCCAGCAGTTTGAACGGGGAGACCCAGTACTTC
size: once
J: TRBJ2-5
length: 12
V: TRBV6-5
D: NA

CDR3: CASRPVAGGPAETQYF
DNA: TGTGCCAGCAGGCCCGTGGCGGGAGGGCCAGCAGAGACCCAGTACTTC
size: NA
J: TRBJ2-5
length: 16
V: TRBV27
D: TRBD2

CDR3: CASSYGASEAFF
DNA: TGTGCCAGCAGTTATGGTGCCTCTGAAGCTTTCTTT
size: NA
J: TRBJ1-1
length: 12
V: TRBV6-5
D: NA

CDR3: CASSPPGSGTNEQFF
DNA: TGTGCCAGCAGCCCCCCGGGGAGCGGGACCAATGAGCAGTTCTTC
size: NA
J: TRBJ2-1
length: 15
V: TRBV7-9
D: TRBD2

CDR3: CASSSVTWTQYF
DNA: TGTGCCAGCAGCTCAGTTACGTGGACCCAGTACTTC
size: NA
J: TRBJ2-5
length: 12
V: TRBV7-2
D: NA

CDR3: CASSIRAGTYNEQFF
DNA: TGTGCCAGCAGCATACGAGCGGGCACCTACAATGAGCAGTTCTTC
size: NA
J: TRBJ2-1
length: 15
V: TRBV11-2
D: NA

CDR3: CASSSGPREYF
DNA: TGTGCCAGCAGCTCGGGACCCCGTGAGTACTTC
size: NA
J: TRBJ2-7
length: 11
V: TRBV7-9
D: NA

CDR3: CAWSLKLTGTGDLLCF
DNA: TGTGCCTGGAGCCTGAAACTAACCGGGACAGGGGATCTCCTTTGCTTT
size: NA
J: TRBJ1-1
length: 16
V: TRBV30
D: TRBD1

CDR3: CASSSTSHRTEAFF
DNA: TGTGCCAGCAGCTCAACCTCTCACAGAACTGAAGCTTTCTTT
size: NA
J: TRBJ1-1
length: 14
V: TRBV7-2
D: NA

CDR3: CASSIRPEGSHEQYF
DNA: TGTGCCAGTAGTATCCGCCCCGAAGGGTCCCACGAGCAGTACTTC
size: NA
J: TRBJ2-7
length: 15
V: TRBV19
D: NA

CDR3: CASSPSGTEVSSGANVLTF
DNA: TGTGCCAGCAGCCCTTCCGGGACGGAGGTATCCTCTGGGGCCAACGTCCTGACTTTC
size: NA
J: TRBJ2-6
length: 19
V: TRBV9
D: NA

CDR3: CASDQGYGNTIYF
DNA: TGTGCCAGCGATCAGGGGTACGGAAACACCATATATTTT
size: NA
J: TRBJ1-3
length: 13
V: TRBV6-5
D: NA

CDR3: CASSERDRGSPFNTEAFF
DNA: TGTGCCAGCAGTGAAAGGGACAGGGGATCGCCATTTAACACTGAAGCTTTCTTT
size: NA
J: TRBJ1-1
length: 18
V: TRBV6-1
D: TRBD1

CDR3: CASSLYGYEQYF
DNA: TGCGCCAGCAGCTTGTACGGCTACGAGCAGTACTTC
size: NA
J: TRBJ2-7
length: 12
V: TRBV5-1
D: NA

CDR3: CASSSLAGDTGELFF
DNA: TGTGCCAGTAGTAGTCTAGCGGGAGACACCGGGGAGCTGTTTTTT
size: large
J: TRBJ2-2
length: 15
V: TRBV19
D: TRBD2

CDR3: CASSSAETVNTGELFF
DNA: TGTGCCAGCAGCTCCGCCGAAACAGTGAACACCGGGGAGCTGTTTTTT
size: NA
J: TRBJ2-2
length: 16
V: TRBV11-2
D: NA